These T cell receptor beta chains were read from a single sample in a study of early T cells in non-severe SARS-CoV-2 infection. Each CDR3 protein is one row after TCRdb ran MiXCR on the 5' RACE reads. The sample records around 80,000 distinct CDR3 sequences, approximately 14% being singletons. The sample was whole blood. These receptors were taken from an adult who was a healthcare worker with PCR-confirmed SARS-CoV-2 infection or an uninfected control (not recorded which). Both conserved end residues are part of each CDR3. Expanded clones are given a class, and other clones once, few, many or no size at all.

TRBV20-1,few,CSAPAGTARNEQFF
TRBV28,.,CASSPSATQETQYF
TRBV7-8,.,CASSYRARTSNQPQHF
TRBV9,many,CASSVGTGAYEQYF
TRBV19,.,CASRRSNSGGTNTGELFF
TRBV5-5,few,CASSRTGTIWGYTF
TRBV6-2/TRBV6-3,.,CASSYSIQAKYQETQYF
TRBV20-1,many,CSATLTGEGETQYF
TRBV20-1,many,CSAEGQGGGYTF
TRBV15,many,CATSRDPLAGGVDTQYF
TRBV27,many,CASRTQGGGEKLFF
TRBV7-6,few,CASTPGTNQETQYF
TRBV2,few,CASSDRGQGAPSGANVLTF
TRBV7-9,.,CASSLLGLEAFF
TRBV3-1,many,CASSQFHGANGYTF
TRBV2,many,CASSYTSGDRDEQFF
TRBV7-8,.,CASSLLLGDNEQFF
TRBV9,.,CASSVTGTGPYNEQFF
TRBV19,.,CASSMRGDNNEKLFF
TRBV12-5,.,CASAPTGGGEKLFF
TRBV5-4,many,CASSPGQGLEVAFF
TRBV6-5,.,CASSYSGLGGGGPTNEKLFF
TRBV6-5,many,CASSSSPSGQETQYF
TRBV5-1,many,CASSLGSGGNTEAFF
TRBV7-2,.,CASSLVEGRPPEGTQYF
TRBV7-6,many,CASGMDPTYEQYF
TRBV20-1,many,CSASNRGRTNSPLHF
TRBV7-9,.,CASSPPRLGAASDTQYF
TRBV2,many,CASRSGGLNNEQFF
TRBV6-1,medium-sized,CASRDRPRGYTF
TRBV2,few,CASRYLAGGPAEQFF
TRBV7-6,many,CASRGLGEGIQYF
TRBV30,many,CAWIFRDRGFNYGYTF
TRBV7-2,few,CASSLASSGELFF
TRBV12-3/TRBV12-4,few,CASSFRDREGEQFF
TRBV6-4,few,CASSDRTLISYEQYF
TRBV5-1,.,CASCVGGGYTEAFF
TRBV5-1,.,CASSLRTAGAENEKLFF
TRBV14,many,CASSQMIAGGEYEQYF
TRBV6-1,.,CASSDYGGVGVMNTEAFF
TRBV20-1,few,CSALGGGGTEAFF
TRBV9,.,CASSAQTLPYGYTF
TRBV6-1,many,CASQEGVDTDTQYF
TRBV5-1,.,CASSLVAGTREQYF
TRBV12-3/TRBV12-4,many,CASSSGTSNYGYTF
TRBV23-1,many,CASSKGRYEQYF
TRBV11-2,many,CASSLEVIAGGYNEQFF
TRBV7-3,.,CASSLSGGAEAFF
TRBV7-6,.,CASSSRLAGGVISDTQYF